This TCR beta chain is from a study of Tregs in tolerant kidney transplant recipients. The overall study: An approximately 3-day belatacept mixed lymphocyte reaction, sometimes plus 5-day graft donor restimulation, preceded CD4+CD25+CD127- sorting. Antibodies separated recipient from donor cells. Overall study results and limits: Validation in larger populations is needed because few patients were studied. The most relevant donor-specific Treg TCRbeta repertoire apparently came from expansion with activated donor B cells.

In regard to this clone: The target antigen is unknown.

Trimming removed 6 bases at V and 9 bases at J, with 12 bases between. Germline lookup yields CDR1 SEHNR and CDR2 FQNEAQ (reference sequence). CDR3 length equals 12 residues. The method was immunoSEQ multiplex PCR; TCRdb's version includes in-frame clones alone and lacks a portion of them. Here the sample spans just under 45,000 clones, 95% being singletons. This receptor was taken from a human donor in good health. The rearrangement links TRBV7-9 to TRBJ2-1, with D uncertain. The sequencing input was Tregs from blood cultured with allogeneic cells. The CDR3: CASRPTLGEQFF. The CDR3 DNA reads TGTGCCAGCAGACCGACTCTCGGTGAGCAGTTCTTC. The variable domain in full, with the rest retrieved from reference TRBV7-9 and TRBJ2-1, is DTGVSQNPRHKITKRGQNVTFRCDPISEHNRLYWYRQTLGQGPEFLTYFQNEAQLEKSRLLSDRFSAERPKGSFSTLEIQRTEQGDSAMYLCASRPTLGEQFFGPGTRLTVL.